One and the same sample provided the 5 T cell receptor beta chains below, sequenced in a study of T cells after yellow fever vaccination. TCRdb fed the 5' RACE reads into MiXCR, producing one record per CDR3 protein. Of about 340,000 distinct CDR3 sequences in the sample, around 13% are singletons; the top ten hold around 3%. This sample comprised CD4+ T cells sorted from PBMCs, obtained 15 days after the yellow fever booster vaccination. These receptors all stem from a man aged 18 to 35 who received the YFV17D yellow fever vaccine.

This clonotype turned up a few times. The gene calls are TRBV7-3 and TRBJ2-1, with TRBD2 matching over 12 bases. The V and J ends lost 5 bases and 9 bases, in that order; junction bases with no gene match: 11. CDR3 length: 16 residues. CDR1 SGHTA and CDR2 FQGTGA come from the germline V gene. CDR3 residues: CASSPKTSGGLGEQFF. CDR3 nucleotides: TGTGCCAGCAGCCCAAAGACTAGCGGGGGCCTCGGTGAGCAGTTCTTC.

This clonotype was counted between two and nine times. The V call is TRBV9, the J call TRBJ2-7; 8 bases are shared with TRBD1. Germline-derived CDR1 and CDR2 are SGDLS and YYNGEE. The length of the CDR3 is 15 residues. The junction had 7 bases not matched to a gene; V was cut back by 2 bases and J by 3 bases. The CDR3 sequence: CASSVGPGQGYEQYF. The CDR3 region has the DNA TGTGCCAGCAGCGTCGGACCCGGACAGGGCTACGAGCAGTACTTC.

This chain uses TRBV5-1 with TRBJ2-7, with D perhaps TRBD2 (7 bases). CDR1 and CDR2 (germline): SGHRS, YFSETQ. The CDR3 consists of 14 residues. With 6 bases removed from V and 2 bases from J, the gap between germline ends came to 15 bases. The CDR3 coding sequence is TGCGCCAGCAAGCGGGACACCATTACCTACGAGCAGTACTTC. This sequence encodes CASKRDTITYEQYF.

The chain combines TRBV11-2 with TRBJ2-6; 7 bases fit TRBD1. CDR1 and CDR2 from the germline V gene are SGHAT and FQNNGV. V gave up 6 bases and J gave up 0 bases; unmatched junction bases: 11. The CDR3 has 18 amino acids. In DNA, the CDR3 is TGTGCCAGCAGATCACTGACAGGGACCCCCTCTGGGGCCAACGTCCTGACTTTC. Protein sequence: CASRSLTGTPSGANVLTF.

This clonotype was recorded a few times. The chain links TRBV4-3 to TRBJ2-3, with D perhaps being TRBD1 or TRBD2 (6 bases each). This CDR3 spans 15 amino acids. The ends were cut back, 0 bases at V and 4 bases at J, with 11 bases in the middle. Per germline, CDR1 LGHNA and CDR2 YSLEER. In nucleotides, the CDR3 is TGCGCCAGCAGCCAAGATGTGAGGGGGGCAGATACGCAGTATTTT. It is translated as CASSQDVRGADTQYF.